This T cell receptor (beta chain) was profiled in a study of monozygotic twins with inflammatory bowel disease. Germline loops: CDR1 SEHNR, CDR2 FQNEAQ (reference sequence). CDR3 size: 16 residues. TCRdb reprocessed the 5' RACE reads and stores each CDR3 protein as one record, lacking DNA. The sample table sets out roughly 100,000 distinct CDR3 sequences. The chain combines TRBV7-9 with TRBJ2-1; absent DNA, TCRdb's TRBD1 call cannot be checked. The sequence was collected from a human donor with ulcerative colitis or Crohn's disease, or a healthy co-twin of an affected twin (not recorded which). Sequencing was done on a sample of blood. CDR3 sequence: CASSLGGQPIKLQQFF.